Here is one TCR beta chain with its context. As yet, its antigen is unknown. This sample was included in a study of T cell responses to AZD1222 COVID-19 vaccine. Study results and caveats: Among those given AZD1222, only five or six were seropositive at baseline. Mapped onto spike, vaccine-associated CD4 TCRs spanned it and were dominant at 160-218 and 743-854.

Clones were sequenced by immunoSEQ multiplex PCR, and TCRdb holds only the in-frame ones, with some missing. The table includes 150,000 to 200,000 clones, just over 90% detected once. CDR1 is SGDLS and CDR2 is YYNGEE in the germline V gene. The CDR3 contains 13 residues. V was cut by 3 bases and J by 2 bases, with 6 bases left in between. The material was peripheral blood, obtained 28 days after the second AZD1222 dose. V is TRBV9 and J is TRBJ2-1; D gene ambiguous. The sequence was collected from an adult who received the AZD1222 COVID-19 vaccine. The CDR3 sequence is CASSGAAYNEQFF. As DNA, the CDR3 is TGTGCCAGCAGCGGGGCCGCCTACAATGAGCAGTTCTTC.